This TCR beta chain comes out of a study of shared clonotypes between healthy human individuals. Study overall: CD4 naive and memory got three plates each, CD8 naive two, CD8 memory one. Study-level findings and limits: Blood was the only sampled material, and tissue repertoires likely differ.

Trimming took off 5 bases at V and 0 bases at J, with 8 bases between the two ends. The CDR3 is 13 amino acids. CDR1 SGHDT and CDR2 YYEEEE come from the germline V gene. CD8 memory cells included CD45RO+ cells plus CCR7-negative CD45RA+ TemRA cells. For this clone: Its antigen remains unidentified. Within the sample, other DNA sequences also encode this same CDR3.

Some 32,000 T cell genomes, or around 0.2 ug DNA, went into the sorted-subset replicate PCRs. Clones were read by immunoSEQ multiplex PCR, and TCRdb kept only the in-frame ones, dropping some. The data hold around 690,000 clones, with around 91% observed a single time. This TCR was recovered from a man aged 18 to 30 in good health. Some clones in this sample may be carry-over from other donors' samples. The sequenced sample was memory CD8+ T cells from PBMCs. Stated subset: CD45RO+ cells pooled with CCR7-negative TemRA cells. The chain carries TRBV5-6 and TRBJ1-1, with no clear D. CDR3 sequence: CASSWTLNTEAFF. Written as DNA, the CDR3 is TGTGCCAGCAGTTGGACGTTGAACACTGAAGCTTTCTTT.